This T cell receptor (beta chain) was identified during a study of shared clonotypes between healthy human individuals. The study ran the assay at deep level. Original data processing: From ImmunoSEQ came sequences covering only the junction and carrying no quality scores, so filtering differed. The data were produced by immunoSEQ multiplex PCR, yet TCRdb's version contains in-frame clones alone and is incomplete. D and trimming were read from the DNA, whereas the V and J calls and clone size are those reported in that table. This sample has approximately 1.5 million clones, with 98% found just once. The CDR3 is made up of 14 amino acids. In germline, CDR1 is SEHNR, CDR2 FQNEAQ (reference sequence). Concerning this clone: One end of the junction is discordant with germline, which a read error may explain.

This TCR was recovered from a young man in good health. The specimen was naive CD4+ T cells sorted from blood. The subset was: CD45RA+ positively selected. V gene TRBV7-9 combines with J gene TRBJ2-3; no firm D call. Written as DNA, the CDR3 is TGTGCCAGCAGCTTAGAGGGTACCACACATACGCAGTATTTT. It is translated as CASSLEGTTHTQYF.